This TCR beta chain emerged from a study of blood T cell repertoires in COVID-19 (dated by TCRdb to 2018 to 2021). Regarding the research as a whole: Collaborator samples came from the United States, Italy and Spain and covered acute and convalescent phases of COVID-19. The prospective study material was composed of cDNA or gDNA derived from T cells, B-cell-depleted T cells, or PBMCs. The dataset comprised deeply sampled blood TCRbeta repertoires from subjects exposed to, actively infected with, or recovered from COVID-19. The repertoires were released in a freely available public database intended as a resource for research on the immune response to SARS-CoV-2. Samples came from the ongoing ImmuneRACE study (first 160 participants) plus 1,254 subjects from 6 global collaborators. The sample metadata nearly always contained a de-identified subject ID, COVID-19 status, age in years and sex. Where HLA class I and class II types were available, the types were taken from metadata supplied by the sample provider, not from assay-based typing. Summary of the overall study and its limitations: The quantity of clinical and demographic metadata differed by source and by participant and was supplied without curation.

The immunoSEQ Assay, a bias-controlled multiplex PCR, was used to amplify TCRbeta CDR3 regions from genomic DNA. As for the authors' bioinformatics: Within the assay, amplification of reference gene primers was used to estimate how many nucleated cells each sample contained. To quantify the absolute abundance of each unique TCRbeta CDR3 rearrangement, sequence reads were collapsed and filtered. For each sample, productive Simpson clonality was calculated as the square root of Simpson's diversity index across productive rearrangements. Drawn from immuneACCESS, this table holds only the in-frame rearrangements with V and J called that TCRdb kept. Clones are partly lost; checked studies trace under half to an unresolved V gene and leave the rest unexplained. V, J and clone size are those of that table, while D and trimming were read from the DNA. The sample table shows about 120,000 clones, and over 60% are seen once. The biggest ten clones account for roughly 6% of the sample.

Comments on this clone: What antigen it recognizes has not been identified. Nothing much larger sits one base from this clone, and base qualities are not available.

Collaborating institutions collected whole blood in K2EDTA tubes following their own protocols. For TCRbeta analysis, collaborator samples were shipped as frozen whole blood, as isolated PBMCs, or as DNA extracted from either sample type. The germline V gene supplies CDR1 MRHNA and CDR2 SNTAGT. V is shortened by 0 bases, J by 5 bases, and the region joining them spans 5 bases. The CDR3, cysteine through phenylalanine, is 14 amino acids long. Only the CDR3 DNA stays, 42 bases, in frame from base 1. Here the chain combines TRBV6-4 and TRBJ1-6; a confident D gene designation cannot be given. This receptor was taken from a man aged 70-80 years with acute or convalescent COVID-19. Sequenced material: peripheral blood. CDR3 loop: CASSDSADNSPLHF. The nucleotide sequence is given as TGTGCCAGCAGTGACTCGGCGGATAATTCACCCCTCCACTTT.